The clone carrying this T cell receptor beta chain has only a few counts. Its antigen is undetermined. Investigators sorted PBMCs to obtain both CD4+ and CD8+ T cells. This record comes from a study of CD8+ T cells in alopecia areata. Broader study findings: Lesional scalp exceeded normal scalp in clonality, especially in alopecia totalis/universalis. Among the cells sequenced in scalp samples are also the resident alphabeta T cells of normal skin. Mice showed TCR sharing more clearly than patients did, possibly owing to HLA.

Investigators isolated RNA and reverse transcribed it into cDNA to act as the sequencing template. Libraries were prepared by immunoSEQ multiplex PCR; TCRdb keeps only in-frame clonotypes and omits some of them. The sample contains roughly 100,000 clones, 55% of which appear only once. The V gene's germline CDR1 is SQVTM and CDR2 ANQGSEA. Trimming left V 6 bases short and J 8 bases short, with 13 bases between. This CDR3 contains 11 residues. The sample comprised CD4+ T cells sorted from blood. The chain is built from TRBV29-1 and TRBJ2-5, with D perhaps TRBD1 (6 bases). The source is a human donor in good health. This chain's CDR3 is CSVQPQGTQYF. In DNA form, the CDR3 reads TGCAGCGTCCAACCACAGGGAACCCAGTACTTC.